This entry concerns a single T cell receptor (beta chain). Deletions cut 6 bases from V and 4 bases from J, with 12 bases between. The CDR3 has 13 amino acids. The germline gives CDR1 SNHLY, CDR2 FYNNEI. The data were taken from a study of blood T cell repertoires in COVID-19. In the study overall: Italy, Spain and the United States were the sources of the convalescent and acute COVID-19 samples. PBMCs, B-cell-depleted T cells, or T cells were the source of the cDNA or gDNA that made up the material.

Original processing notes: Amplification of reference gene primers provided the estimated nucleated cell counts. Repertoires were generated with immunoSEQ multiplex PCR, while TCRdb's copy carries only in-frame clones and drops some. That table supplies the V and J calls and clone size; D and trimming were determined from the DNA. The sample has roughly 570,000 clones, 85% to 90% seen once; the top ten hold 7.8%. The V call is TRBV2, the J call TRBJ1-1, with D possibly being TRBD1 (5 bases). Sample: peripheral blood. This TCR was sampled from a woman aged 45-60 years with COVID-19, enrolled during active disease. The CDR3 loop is CASRNDGATEAFF. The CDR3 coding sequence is TGTGCCAGCAGGAATGATGGGGCCACTGAAGCTTTCTTT.